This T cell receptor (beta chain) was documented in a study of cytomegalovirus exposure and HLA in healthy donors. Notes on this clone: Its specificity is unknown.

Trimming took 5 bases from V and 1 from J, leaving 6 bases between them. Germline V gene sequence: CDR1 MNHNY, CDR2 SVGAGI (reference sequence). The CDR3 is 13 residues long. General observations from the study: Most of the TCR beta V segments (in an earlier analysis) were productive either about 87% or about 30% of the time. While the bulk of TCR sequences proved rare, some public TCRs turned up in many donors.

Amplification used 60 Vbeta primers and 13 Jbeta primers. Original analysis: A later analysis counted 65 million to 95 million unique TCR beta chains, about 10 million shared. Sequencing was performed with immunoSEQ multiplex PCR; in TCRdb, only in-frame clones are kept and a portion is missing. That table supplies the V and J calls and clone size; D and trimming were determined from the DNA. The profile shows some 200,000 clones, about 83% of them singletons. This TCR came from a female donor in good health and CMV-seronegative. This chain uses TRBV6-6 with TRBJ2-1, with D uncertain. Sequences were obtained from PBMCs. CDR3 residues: CASSPSSYNEQFF. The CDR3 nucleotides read TGTGCCAGCAGTCCGAGTTCCTACAATGAGCAGTTCTTC.